These T cell receptor beta chains were read from a single sample in a study of blood T cell repertoires in COVID-19. This table comes from immunoSEQ multiplex PCR, and its TCRdb copy is limited to in-frame clones, with some not included. The data hold 50,000 to 80,000 clones, with more than 75% observed a single time. Input material: PBMCs or T cells enriched from blood (not recorded which). The receptors shown here come from a woman aged 40 to 50 who had recovered from COVID-19. Both conserved end residues are part of each CDR3. Each record gives: CDR3 length, clone size, V gene, D gene, J gene, CDR3 protein, CDR3 DNA. The D gene is left open where the match is weak. Clone sizes are given selectively: once, few, many, or a class where the clone is expanded.

CDR3 length: 17
clone size: .
V gene: TRBV18
D gene: TRBD1
J gene: TRBJ2-7
CDR3 protein: CASSQDRAENYYYEQYF
CDR3 DNA: TGTGCCAGCTCACAGGACAGGGCAGAAAACTACTACTACGAGCAGTACTTC

CDR3 length: 18
clone size: .
V gene: TRBV2
D gene: .
J gene: TRBJ2-7
CDR3 protein: CASSVRKDPGESSYEQYF
CDR3 DNA: TGTGCCAGCAGTGTCCGAAAGGATCCGGGGGAGAGCTCCTACGAGCAGTACTTC

CDR3 length: 13
clone size: once
V gene: TRBV5-1
D gene: .
J gene: TRBJ2-1
CDR3 protein: CASGPRVGNEQFF
CDR3 DNA: TGCGCCAGCGGCCCCAGGGTAGGGAATGAGCAGTTCTTC

CDR3 length: 15
clone size: few
V gene: TRBV15
D gene: TRBD1
J gene: TRBJ2-7
CDR3 protein: CATSRVRTGNNEQYF
CDR3 DNA: TGTGCCACCAGCAGAGTGAGGACAGGGAACAACGAGCAGTACTTC

CDR3 length: 13
clone size: .
V gene: TRBV6-5
D gene: .
J gene: TRBJ1-5
CDR3 protein: CASRIQSNQPQHF
CDR3 DNA: TGTGCCAGCAGGATACAAAGCAATCAGCCCCAGCATTTT

CDR3 length: 15
clone size: .
V gene: TRBV6-5
D gene: .
J gene: TRBJ2-5
CDR3 protein: CASSPSITGMVAQYF
CDR3 DNA: TGTGCCAGCAGTCCGTCCATCACGGGGATGGTGGCCCAGTACTTC

CDR3 length: 15
clone size: .
V gene: TRBV5-1
D gene: TRBD1
J gene: TRBJ2-7
CDR3 protein: CASSLELGTVYEQYF
CDR3 DNA: TGCGCCAGCAGCTTGGAACTCGGGACAGTTTACGAGCAGTACTTC

CDR3 length: 12
clone size: .
V gene: TRBV2
D gene: .
J gene: TRBJ1-6
CDR3 protein: CASRGGFSPLHF
CDR3 DNA: TGTGCCAGCAGGGGAGGGTTTTCACCCCTCCACTTT

CDR3 length: 13
clone size: .
V gene: TRBV2
D gene: .
J gene: TRBJ1-1
CDR3 protein: CASSETGTSDAFF
CDR3 DNA: TGTGCCAGCAGTGAAACCGGGACATCCGACGCTTTCTTT

CDR3 length: 15
clone size: .
V gene: TRBV27
D gene: TRBD1
J gene: TRBJ1-6
CDR3 protein: CASSTPTGIGSPLHF
CDR3 DNA: TGTGCCAGCAGTACACCGACAGGGATCGGTTCACCCCTCCACTTT

CDR3 length: 16
clone size: .
V gene: TRBV12-1
D gene: .
J gene: TRBJ2-1
CDR3 protein: CASSFVVSGGAHEQFF
CDR3 DNA: TGTGCCAGCAGCTTTGTCGTAAGCGGGGGGGCCCATGAGCAGTTCTTC

CDR3 length: 15
clone size: .
V gene: TRBV4-2
D gene: .
J gene: TRBJ2-1
CDR3 protein: CASSLTSGVNNEQFF
CDR3 DNA: TGTGCCAGCAGCCTAACCTCCGGGGTAAACAATGAGCAGTTCTTC

CDR3 length: 16
clone size: .
V gene: TRBV6-2/TRBV6-3
D gene: .
J gene: TRBJ1-1
CDR3 protein: CASSSPAGQRRTEAFF
CDR3 DNA: TGTGCCAGCAGTTCCCCCGCTGGACAGCGACGCACTGAAGCTTTCTTT

CDR3 length: 15
clone size: .
V gene: TRBV10-3
D gene: TRBD2
J gene: TRBJ2-2
CDR3 protein: CAISDLAGGAGELFF
CDR3 DNA: TGTGCCATCAGTGATCTAGCGGGGGGGGCCGGGGAGCTGTTTTTT

CDR3 length: 12
clone size: .
V gene: TRBV12-3/TRBV12-4
D gene: TRBD1
J gene: TRBJ1-1
CDR3 protein: CASLTGLTEAFF
CDR3 DNA: TGTGCCAGTCTGACAGGGCTGACTGAAGCTTTCTTT

CDR3 length: 14
clone size: once
V gene: TRBV19
D gene: .
J gene: TRBJ2-7
CDR3 protein: CASSIPGDRSEQYF
CDR3 DNA: TGTGCCAGTAGTATACCAGGGGACCGGAGCGAGCAGTACTTC

CDR3 length: 17
clone size: .
V gene: TRBV5-1
D gene: TRBD2
J gene: TRBJ2-3
CDR3 protein: CASSPIGTSLSTDTQYF
CDR3 DNA: TGCGCCAGCAGCCCAATCGGGACTAGTCTTAGCACAGATACGCAGTATTTT

CDR3 length: 14
clone size: once
V gene: TRBV9
D gene: .
J gene: TRBJ1-1
CDR3 protein: CASSVGYGAEGAFF
CDR3 DNA: TGTGCCAGCAGCGTGGGGTACGGGGCGGAGGGGGCTTTCTTT

CDR3 length: 15
clone size: .
V gene: TRBV11-3
D gene: .
J gene: TRBJ2-1
CDR3 protein: CASSSTKTGDNEQFF
CDR3 DNA: TGTGCCAGCAGTTCCACTAAAACCGGGGACAATGAGCAGTTCTTC

CDR3 length: 17
clone size: once
V gene: TRBV27
D gene: .
J gene: TRBJ2-7
CDR3 protein: CASSLSPRGASSYEQYF
CDR3 DNA: TGTGCCAGCAGTTTATCCCCCCGGGGGGCTAGCTCCTACGAGCAGTACTTC

CDR3 length: 18
clone size: .
V gene: TRBV19
D gene: TRBD1
J gene: TRBJ1-6
CDR3 protein: CASSARQGAGSYNSPLHF
CDR3 DNA: TGTGCCAGTAGTGCGAGACAGGGGGCAGGGTCCTATAATTCACCCCTCCACTTT

CDR3 length: 13
clone size: .
V gene: TRBV19
D gene: TRBD1
J gene: TRBJ2-7
CDR3 protein: CASSSRQGYEQYF
CDR3 DNA: TGTGCCAGTAGTAGTAGACAGGGGTACGAGCAGTACTTC

CDR3 length: 15
clone size: .
V gene: TRBV4-1
D gene: TRBD1
J gene: TRBJ2-5
CDR3 protein: CASSQARGLGETQYF
CDR3 DNA: TGCGCCAGCAGCCAAGCCAGGGGGCTCGGAGAGACCCAGTACTTC

CDR3 length: 16
clone size: .
V gene: TRBV5-1
D gene: TRBD1
J gene: TRBJ2-3
CDR3 protein: CASSLAGTGGSDTQYF
CDR3 DNA: TGCGCCAGCAGCTTGGCCGGGACAGGCGGTTCAGATACGCAGTATTTT

CDR3 length: 15
clone size: .
V gene: TRBV21-1
D gene: .
J gene: TRBJ2-2
CDR3 protein: CASSKGQGRVGELFF
CDR3 DNA: TGTGCCAGCAGCAAAGGACAGGGAAGGGTCGGGGAGCTGTTTTTT

CDR3 length: 15
clone size: .
V gene: TRBV24-1
D gene: TRBD2
J gene: TRBJ2-5
CDR3 protein: CATSDPRGGQETQYF
CDR3 DNA: TGTGCCACCAGTGACCCTCGGGGGGGCCAAGAGACCCAGTACTTC

CDR3 length: 13
clone size: .
V gene: TRBV10-2
D gene: TRBD1
J gene: TRBJ1-1
CDR3 protein: CAGYRGLRTEAFF
CDR3 DNA: TGCGCCGGATACAGGGGTCTGAGAACTGAAGCTTTCTTT

CDR3 length: 15
clone size: .
V gene: TRBV4-2
D gene: .
J gene: TRBJ1-1
CDR3 protein: CASSPLGGGSTEAFF
CDR3 DNA: TGTGCCAGCAGCCCCCTCGGTGGCGGGAGCACTGAAGCTTTCTTT

CDR3 length: 13
clone size: .
V gene: TRBV7-2
D gene: TRBD1
J gene: TRBJ1-1
CDR3 protein: CASSLDRGGEAFF
CDR3 DNA: TGTGCCAGCAGCCTAGACAGGGGAGGTGAAGCTTTCTTT

CDR3 length: 15
clone size: .
V gene: TRBV5-1
D gene: TRBD1
J gene: TRBJ1-4
CDR3 protein: CASSWTGLGNEKLFF
CDR3 DNA: TGCGCCAGCAGCTGGACAGGGCTTGGTAATGAAAAACTGTTTTTT